This T cell receptor (beta chain) was sequenced in a study of T cell responses to AZD1222 COVID-19 vaccine. Only in-frame clones appear in the TCRdb table, and some are missing; sequencing was by immunoSEQ multiplex PCR. The sample holds fewer than 150,000 clones, around nine tenths seen once. V was cut by 4 bases and J by 0 bases, with 6 bases left in between. The CDR3 is 13 residues long. The germline gives CDR1 SNHLY, CDR2 FYNNEI. Points from the study as a whole: Reportedly, nearly half of unique spike TCRs recognized epitopes outside B.1.351/B.1.1.7 mutations. Possibly, clonal diversity was underestimated; donors were largely white British and included more females. AZD1222 recipients seropositive at baseline numbered only six or seven. Increased Spike-specific TCR breadth and depth were observed after two AZD1222 doses.

About this clone: Its cognate antigen is unknown.

The sample here was peripheral blood, taken 28 days after the second AZD1222 dose. This clonotype originated in an adult who received the AZD1222 COVID-19 vaccine. The chain carries TRBV2 and TRBJ1-1; D is uncertain. CDR3 in amino acids: CASSGIMNTEAFF. The CDR3 coding sequence is TGTGCCAGCAGTGGAATTATGAACACTGAAGCTTTCTTT.